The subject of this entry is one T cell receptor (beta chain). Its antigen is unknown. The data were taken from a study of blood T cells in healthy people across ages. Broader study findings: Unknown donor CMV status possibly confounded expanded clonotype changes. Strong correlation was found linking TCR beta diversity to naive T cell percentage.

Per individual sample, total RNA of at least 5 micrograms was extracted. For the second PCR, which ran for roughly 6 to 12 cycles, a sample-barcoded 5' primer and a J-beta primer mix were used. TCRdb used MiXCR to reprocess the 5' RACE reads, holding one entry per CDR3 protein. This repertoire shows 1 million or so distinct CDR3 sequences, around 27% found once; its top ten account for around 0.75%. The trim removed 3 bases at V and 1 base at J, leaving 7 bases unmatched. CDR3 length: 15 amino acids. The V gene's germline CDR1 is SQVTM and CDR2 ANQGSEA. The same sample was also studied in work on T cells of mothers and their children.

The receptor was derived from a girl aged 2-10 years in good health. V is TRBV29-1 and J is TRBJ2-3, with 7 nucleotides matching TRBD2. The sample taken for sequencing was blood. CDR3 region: CSVEMGDYGTDTQYF. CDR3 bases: TGCAGCGTTGAGATGGGGGACTACGGCACAGATACGCAGTATTTT.